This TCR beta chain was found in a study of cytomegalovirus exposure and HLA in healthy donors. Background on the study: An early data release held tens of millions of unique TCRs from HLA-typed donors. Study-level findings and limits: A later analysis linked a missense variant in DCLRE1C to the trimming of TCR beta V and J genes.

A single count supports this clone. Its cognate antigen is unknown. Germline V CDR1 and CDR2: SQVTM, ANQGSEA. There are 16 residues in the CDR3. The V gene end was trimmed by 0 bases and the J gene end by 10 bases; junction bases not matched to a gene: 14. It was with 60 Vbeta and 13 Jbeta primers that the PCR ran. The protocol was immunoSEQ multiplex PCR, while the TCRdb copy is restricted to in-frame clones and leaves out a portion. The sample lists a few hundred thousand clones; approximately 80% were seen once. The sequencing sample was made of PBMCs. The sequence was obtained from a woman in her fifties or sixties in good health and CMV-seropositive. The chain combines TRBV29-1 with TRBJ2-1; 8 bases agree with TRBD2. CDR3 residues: CSVEDRAGGLQGEQFF. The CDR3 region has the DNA TGCAGCGTTGAAGATCGGGCGGGAGGCCTTCAGGGGGAGCAGTTCTTC.